The sequence of this T cell receptor (beta chain) was determined in a study of T cells after yellow fever vaccination. Findings and limits, study-wide: Most primary-vaccination clones recurred post-booster (roughly 96% CD4, about 87% CD8).

TCRdb reprocessed the 5' RACE reads with MiXCR, giving one entry per CDR3 protein. This table has some 260,000 distinct CDR3 sequences, around 4.9% appearing once. This clonotype was seen a handful of times. The antigen is unknown. The sequencing here drew on CD4+ T cells sorted from PBMCs, taken on the day of the yellow fever booster vaccination. The TCR comes from a man between 18 and 29 years old who received the YFV17D yellow fever vaccine.

CDR3 protein: CASSRTRGGGNEKLFF. In DNA form, the CDR3 reads TGTGCCAGCAGCCGTACCAGGGGGGGAGGAAATGAAAAACTGTTTTTT. The chain couples TRBV7-2 to TRBJ1-4; 7 bases are shared with TRBD1. This CDR3 contains 16 residues. Germline CDR1 SGHTA, CDR2 FQGNSA. The V segment lost 5 bases and the J segment 5 bases; nucleotides outside the gene matches: 11. Full variable domain (remainder filled in from reference TRBV7-2 and TRBJ1-4): GAGVSQSPSNKVTEKGKDVELRCDPISGHTALYWYRQSLGQGLEFLIYFQGNSAPDKSGLPSDRFSAERTGGSVSTLTIQRTQQEDSAVYLCASSRTRGGGNEKLFFGSGTQLSVL.